The 7 T cell receptor beta chains presented below share a single source sample, sequenced in a study of siplizumab effects on memory and regulatory T cells. Data came from immunoSEQ multiplex PCR; TCRdb stores just in-frame clones and leaves some out. This sample carries tens of thousands of clones, roughly 89% of them seen once, and the ten largest clones take about 27%. What was sequenced was CD8+ T cells sorted from blood. The receptors here all came from a human donor in good health.

The table lists this clone with a count of one. A read error is the likely source, as a far larger clone sits one nucleotide away. The sample holds other DNA sequences that translate to the same CDR3. The chain is built from TRBV4-1 and TRBJ1-6; TRBD1 aligns across 8 bases. CDR3 length equals 15 residues. Germline assignment: CDR1 MGHRA and CDR2 YSYEKL. J gave up 11 bases and V 0 bases, and 6 bases lay outside the gene matches. CDR3 coding DNA: TGCGCCAGCAGCCAAGATCCAAGGACAGGGACACCCCTCCACTTT. Translated: CASSQDPRTGTPLHF.

The J gene is TRBJ2-5, the V gene TRBV6-6; unclear D gene. CDR3 length: 13 residues. Germline assignment: CDR1 MNHNY and CDR2 SVGAGI (reference sequence). With 6 bases removed from V and 4 bases from J, the gap between germline ends came to 12 bases. CDR3 coding DNA: TGTGCCAGCAGGGGCCTTGGCGGAGAGACCCAGTACTTC. Protein sequence: CASRGLGGETQYF.

The rearrangement links TRBV5-1 to TRBJ2-5; TRBD1 aligns across 8 bases. The CDR3 totals 15 residues. Germline lookup yields CDR1 SGHRS and CDR2 YFSETQ. The V gene end was trimmed by 3 bases and the J gene end by 5 bases; junction bases not matched to a gene: 9. The CDR3 region has the DNA TGCGCCAGCAGCTCCGGACAGGGTCCCTATGAGACCCAGTACTTC. This encodes CASSSGQGPYETQYF.

Of note for this clone: One junction end disagrees with the germline gene, perhaps due to a read error. This specimen includes other DNA sequences encoding the same CDR3. V usage is TRBV18 and J usage is TRBJ2-7, with TRBD2 matching over 9 bases. CDR1 is KGHSH and CDR2 is LQKENI in the germline V gene. This CDR3 contains 15 residues. CDR3 protein: CASSPPGLALYEQYF. The CDR3 DNA reads TGTGCCAGCTCACCTCCGGGACTAGCTCTATACGAGCAATACTTC.

The chain combines TRBV5-1 with TRBJ1-2; D unclear. Germline V gene sequence: CDR1 SGHRS, CDR2 YFSETQ. The ends were cut back, 1 base at V and 2 bases at J, with 9 bases in the middle. The CDR3 spans 14 residues. The CDR3 sequence: CASSLTGTNYGYTF. Here the CDR3 DNA reads TGCGCCAGCAGCTTGACCGGCACGAACTATGGCTACACCTTC.

This clone showed up just once. The V call is TRBV7-9, the J call TRBJ2-1; 8 nucleotides align to TRBD1. The CDR3 has 13 amino acids. With 5 bases clipped from V and 5 bases from J, the junction kept 2 bases outside the gene matches. Germline CDR1 and CDR2: SEHNR and FQNEAQ (reference sequence). CDR3 in amino acids: CASSRTGNNEQFF. As DNA, the CDR3 is TGTGCCAGCAGCAGGACAGGGAACAATGAGCAGTTCTTC.

This chain connects TRBV7-9 to TRBJ2-1, with D hard to call. The CDR3 extends over 15 amino acids. CDR1 and CDR2 (germline): SEHNR, FQNEAQ (reference sequence). V lost 1 base and J lost 4, with 11 bases in between. For the CDR3, the DNA is TGTGCCAGCAGCTTAGTTCCGGCAGAATACAATGAGCAGTTCTTC. It specifies CASSLVPAEYNEQFF.